The T cell receptor beta chain described here comes from a study of CD8+CD57+ T cells in acquired aplastic anemia. About the study: Sorting CD4+ and CD8+ cells gave DNA averaging approximately 3 ug. CD4+ reads averaged around 9.9 million in healthy donors. Study-wide results and caveats: Controls and patients did not differ significantly in CD8+ Simpson's diversity. Patients and controls turned out to have twenty-nine CD8+ CDR3 sequences in common.

Genomic DNA served as template for TCR beta VDJ and CDR3 profiling. TCRdb processed the reads anew with MiXCR; each CDR3 protein has one entry. This sample yields 150,000 to 200,000 distinct CDR3 sequences, of which 40% to 55% are seen a single time; under 3.5% belongs to the top ten. Remarks on this clonotype: Its antigen is not known.

This CDR3 has 13 amino acids. Trimming removed 6 bases from V and 6 bases from J; junction bases left unmatched: 4. From germline, CDR1 is SQVTM and CDR2 ANQGSEA. The chain recombines TRBV29-1 with TRBJ2-1; 11 positions match TRBD1. The receptor's source is a human donor in good health. The sample taken for sequencing was sorted CD4+, CD8+, or CD8+CD57+ T cells (not recorded which) from PBMCs. CDR3 nucleotides: TGCAGCGTCACCGGGACAGGGGGCAATGAGCAGTTCTTC. It codes for CSVTGTGGNEQFF.